This T cell receptor (beta chain) was recovered during a study of T cell repertoires in cytomegalovirus infection (dated by TCRdb to between 2017 and 2020). For the study in its entirety: The HLA type of each donor mattered for the analysis, because public TCR beta signatures pointed to carriage of CMV infection along with the matching HLA type. Study-wide conclusions, independent of this receptor: The ex vivo response was dominated by HLA-C-restricted CMV-specific TCR beta clonotypes, which also provided the single most frequent clonotype in two of eight donors. In both this cohort and an independent cohort of a few hundred donors, the cumulative frequency of public TCR beta family members distinguished carriers of CMV infection plus the relevant HLA type.

Regarding this clonotype: Its antigen is currently not known. This may arise from a read error, as a much more abundant clone is one base away.

The data were produced on an Illumina HiSeq 1500. Starting from the raw public reads, TCRdb applied fastp trimming at Q25, assembled clones with MiXCR and retained in-frame beta chains. Rows matching on CDR3 protein sequence are summarized as one entry with the most common DNA and genes. Present in this sample are roughly 100,000 distinct CDR3 sequences, approximately 15% of which were seen just once. Of the sample, over 8% is held by the ten largest clones. The CDR3 runs 16 residues from the cysteine to the phenylalanine. Just the 48-base CDR3 DNA is kept, in frame starting at base 1. The junction shows trimming of 5 bases on V and 5 bases on J, and the gene matches do not reach 11 bases of it. Based on the germline V gene, the CDR1 and CDR2 sequences are SGHTA and FQGNSA.

The chain is encoded by TRBV7-2 joined to TRBJ2-1; 8 junctional bases match TRBD1. This receptor was identified in a human donor in good health (CMV status not recorded). Some clones in this sample may be carry-over from other donors' samples. Sample: PBMCs. The CDR3 protein sequence reads: CASSNTLDRDDNEQFF. In nucleotide form, the sequence is TGTGCCAGCAGCAACACCTTGGACAGGGACGACAATGAGCAGTTCTTC.